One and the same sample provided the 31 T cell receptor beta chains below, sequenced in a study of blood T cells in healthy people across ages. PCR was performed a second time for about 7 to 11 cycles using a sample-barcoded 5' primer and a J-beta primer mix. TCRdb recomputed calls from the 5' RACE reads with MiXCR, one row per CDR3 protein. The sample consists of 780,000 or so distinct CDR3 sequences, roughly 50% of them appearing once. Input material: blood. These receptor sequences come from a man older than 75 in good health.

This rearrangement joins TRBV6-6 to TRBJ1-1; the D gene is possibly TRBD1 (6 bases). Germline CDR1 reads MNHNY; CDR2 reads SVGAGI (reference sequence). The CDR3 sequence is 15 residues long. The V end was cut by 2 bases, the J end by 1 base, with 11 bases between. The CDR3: CASSYGGSPNTEAFF. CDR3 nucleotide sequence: TGTGCCAGCAGTTACGGGGGCTCCCCGAACACTGAAGCTTTCTTT.

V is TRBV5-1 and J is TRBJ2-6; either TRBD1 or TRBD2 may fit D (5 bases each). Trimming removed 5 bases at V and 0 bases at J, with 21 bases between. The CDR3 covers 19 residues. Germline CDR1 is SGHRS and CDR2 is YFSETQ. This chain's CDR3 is CASRPGPISSTSGANVLTF. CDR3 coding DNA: TGCGCCAGCAGACCGGGACCGATTAGCTCTACCTCTGGGGCCAACGTCCTGACTTTC.

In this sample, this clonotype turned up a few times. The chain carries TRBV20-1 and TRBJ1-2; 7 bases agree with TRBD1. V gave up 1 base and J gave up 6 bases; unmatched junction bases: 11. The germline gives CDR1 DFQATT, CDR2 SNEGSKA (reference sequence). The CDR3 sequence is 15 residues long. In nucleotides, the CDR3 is TGCAGTGCTAGAGCCAGCGACAGGGACCTCAATGGCTACACCTTC. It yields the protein CSARASDRDLNGYTF.

CDR3 sequence reads: CASSYRINQPQHF. In nucleotides, the CDR3 is TGTGCCAGCAGCTACAGAATCAATCAGCCCCAGCATTTT. The chain carries TRBV7-2 and TRBJ1-5; no reliable D call. This CDR3 has 13 residues. V was clipped by 4 bases and J by 3 bases, with 7 bases between them. Germline values: CDR1 SGHTA, CDR2 FQGNSA.

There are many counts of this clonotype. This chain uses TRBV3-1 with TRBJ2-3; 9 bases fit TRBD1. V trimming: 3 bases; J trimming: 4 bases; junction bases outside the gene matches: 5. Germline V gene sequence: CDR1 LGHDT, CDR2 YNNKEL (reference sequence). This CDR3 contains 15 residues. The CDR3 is CASSQWDRAPDTQYF. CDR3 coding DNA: TGTGCCAGCAGCCAGTGGGACAGGGCGCCAGATACGCAGTATTTT.

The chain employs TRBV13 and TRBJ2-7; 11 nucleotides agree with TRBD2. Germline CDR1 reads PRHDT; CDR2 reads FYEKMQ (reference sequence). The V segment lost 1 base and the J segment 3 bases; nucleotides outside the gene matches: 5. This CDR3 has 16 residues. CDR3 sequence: CASSLAVTSGNYEQYF. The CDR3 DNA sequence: TGTGCCAGCAGCTTAGCCGTGACTAGCGGGAACTACGAGCAGTACTTC.

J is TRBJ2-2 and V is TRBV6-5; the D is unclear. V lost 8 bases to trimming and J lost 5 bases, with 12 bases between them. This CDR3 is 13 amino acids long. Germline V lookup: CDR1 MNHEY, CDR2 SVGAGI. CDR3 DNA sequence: TGTGCCAGCGGACGTTTTTCGACCGGGGAGCTGTTTTTT. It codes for CASGRFSTGELFF.

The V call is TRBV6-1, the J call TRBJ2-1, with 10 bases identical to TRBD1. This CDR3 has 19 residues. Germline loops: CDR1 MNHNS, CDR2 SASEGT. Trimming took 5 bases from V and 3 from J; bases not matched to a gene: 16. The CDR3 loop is CASSKGTGVLDYDYNEQFF. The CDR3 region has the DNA TGTGCCAGCAGTAAAGGGACAGGGGTCCTAGACTACGACTACAATGAGCAGTTCTTC.

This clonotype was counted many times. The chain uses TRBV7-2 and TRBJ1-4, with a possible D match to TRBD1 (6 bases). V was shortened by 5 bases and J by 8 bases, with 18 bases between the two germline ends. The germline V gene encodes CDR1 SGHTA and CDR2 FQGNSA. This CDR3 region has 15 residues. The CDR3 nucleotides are TGTGCCAGCAGCCTCCTACGGGGCGGGGGCGAAAAACTGTTTTTT. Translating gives CASSLLRGGGEKLFF.

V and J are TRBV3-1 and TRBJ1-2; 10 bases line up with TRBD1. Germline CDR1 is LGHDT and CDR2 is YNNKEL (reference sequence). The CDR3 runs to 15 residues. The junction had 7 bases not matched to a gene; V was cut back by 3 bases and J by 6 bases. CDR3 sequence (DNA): TGTGCCAGCAGCCAGTTGGACAGGGGGGTCAATGGCTACACCTTC. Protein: CASSQLDRGVNGYTF. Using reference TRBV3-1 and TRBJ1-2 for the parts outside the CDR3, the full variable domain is DTAVSQTPKYLVTQMGNDKSIKCEQNLGHDTMYWYKQDSKKFLKIMFSYNNKELIINETVPNRFSPKSPDKAHLNLHINSLELGDSAVYFCASSQLDRGVNGYTFGSGTRLTVV.

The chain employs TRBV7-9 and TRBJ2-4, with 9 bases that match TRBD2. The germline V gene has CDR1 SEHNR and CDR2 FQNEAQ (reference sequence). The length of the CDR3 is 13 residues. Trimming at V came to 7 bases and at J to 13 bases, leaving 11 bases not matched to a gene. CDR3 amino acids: CASKTNSGSGQYF. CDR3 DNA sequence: TGTGCCAGCAAGACAAATAGCGGGAGCGGGCAGTACTTC.

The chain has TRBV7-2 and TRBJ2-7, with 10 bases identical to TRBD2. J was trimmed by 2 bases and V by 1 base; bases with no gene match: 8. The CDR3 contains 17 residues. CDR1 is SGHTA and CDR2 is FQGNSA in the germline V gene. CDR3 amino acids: CASSLEASGSVTYEQYF. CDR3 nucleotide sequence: TGTGCCAGCAGCTTAGAGGCTAGCGGGAGCGTAACCTACGAGCAGTACTTC. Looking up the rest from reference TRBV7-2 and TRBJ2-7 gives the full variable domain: GAGVSQSPSNKVTEKGKDVELRCDPISGHTALYWYRQSLGQGLEFLIYFQGNSAPDKSGLPSDRFSAERTGGSVSTLTIQRTQQEDSAVYLCASSLEASGSVTYEQYFGPGTRLTVT.

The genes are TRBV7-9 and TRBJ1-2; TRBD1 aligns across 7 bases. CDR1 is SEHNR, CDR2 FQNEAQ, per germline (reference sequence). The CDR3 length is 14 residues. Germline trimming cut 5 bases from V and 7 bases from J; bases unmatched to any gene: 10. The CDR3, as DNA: TGTGCCAGCAGCCATGGGACAGAATTCCCTGGCTACACCTTC. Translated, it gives CASSHGTEFPGYTF.

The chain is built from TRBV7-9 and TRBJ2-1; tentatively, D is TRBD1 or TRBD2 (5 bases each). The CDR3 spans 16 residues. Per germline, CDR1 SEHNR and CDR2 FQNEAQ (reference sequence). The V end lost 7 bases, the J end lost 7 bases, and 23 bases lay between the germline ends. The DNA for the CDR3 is TGTGCCAGCAACTCGGACAACAAGGGAGTTGGTAATGAGCAGTTCTTC. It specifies CASNSDNKGVGNEQFF.

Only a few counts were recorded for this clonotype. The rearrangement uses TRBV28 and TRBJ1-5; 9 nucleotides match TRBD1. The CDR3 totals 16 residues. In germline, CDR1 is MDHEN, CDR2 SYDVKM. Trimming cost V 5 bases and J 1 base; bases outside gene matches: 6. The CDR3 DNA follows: TGTGCCAGCAGTCCTAGGACAGGGGTGAGCAATCAGCCCCAGCATTTT. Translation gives CASSPRTGVSNQPQHF.

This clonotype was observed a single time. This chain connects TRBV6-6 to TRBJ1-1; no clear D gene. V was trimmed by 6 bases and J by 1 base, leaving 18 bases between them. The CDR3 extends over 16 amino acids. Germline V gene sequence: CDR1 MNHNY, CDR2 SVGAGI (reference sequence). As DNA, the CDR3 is TGTGCCAGCAGCTCTACGCCAGCCCTCTCGAACACTGAAGCTTTCTTT. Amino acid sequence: CASSSTPALSNTEAFF.

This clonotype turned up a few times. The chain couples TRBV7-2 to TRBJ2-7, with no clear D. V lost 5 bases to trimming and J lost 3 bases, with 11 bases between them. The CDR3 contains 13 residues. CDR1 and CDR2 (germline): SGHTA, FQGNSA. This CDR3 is CASSPGWGYEQYF. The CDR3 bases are TGTGCCAGCAGCCCCGGGTGGGGCTACGAGCAGTACTTC.

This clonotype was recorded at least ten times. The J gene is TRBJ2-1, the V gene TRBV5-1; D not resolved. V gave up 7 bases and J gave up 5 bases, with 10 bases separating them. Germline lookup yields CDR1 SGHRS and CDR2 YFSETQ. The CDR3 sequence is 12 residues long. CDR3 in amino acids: CASGHGNNEQFF. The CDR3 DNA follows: TGCGCCAGCGGGCACGGAAACAATGAGCAGTTCTTC.

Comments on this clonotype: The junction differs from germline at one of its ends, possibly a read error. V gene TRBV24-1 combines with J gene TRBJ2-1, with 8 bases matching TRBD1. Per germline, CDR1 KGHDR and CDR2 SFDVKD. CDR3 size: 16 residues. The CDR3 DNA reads TGTGCCACCAGTGCCTCGACAGGGGTAGCCTACAATAAGCAGTTCTTC. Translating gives CATSASTGVAYNKQFF.

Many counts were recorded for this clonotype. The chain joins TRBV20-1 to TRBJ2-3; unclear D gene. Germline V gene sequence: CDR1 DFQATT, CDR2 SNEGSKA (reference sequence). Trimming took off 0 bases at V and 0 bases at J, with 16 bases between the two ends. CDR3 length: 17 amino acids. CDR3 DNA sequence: TGCAGTGCTAGAGATCTGCGACTCCAAGGTAGCACAGATACGCAGTATTTT. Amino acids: CSARDLRLQGSTDTQYF.

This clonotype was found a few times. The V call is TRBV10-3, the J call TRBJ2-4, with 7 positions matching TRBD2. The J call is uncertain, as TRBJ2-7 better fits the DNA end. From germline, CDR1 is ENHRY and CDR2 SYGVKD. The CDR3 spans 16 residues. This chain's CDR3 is CAISERTGLVPPEQYF. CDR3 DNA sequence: TGTGCCATCAGCGAAAGAACCGGACTAGTTCCCCCCGAGCAGTACTTC.

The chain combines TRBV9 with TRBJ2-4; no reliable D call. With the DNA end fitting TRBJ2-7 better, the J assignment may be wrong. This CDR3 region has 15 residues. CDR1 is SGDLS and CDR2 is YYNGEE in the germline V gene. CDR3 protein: CASSVGTSPAYEQYF. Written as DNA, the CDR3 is TGTGCCAGCAGCGTAGGCACCTCTCCCGCCTACGAGCAGTACTTC.

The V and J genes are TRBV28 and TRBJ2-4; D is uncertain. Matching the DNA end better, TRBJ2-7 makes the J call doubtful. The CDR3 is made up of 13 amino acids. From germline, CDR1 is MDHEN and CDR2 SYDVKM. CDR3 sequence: CASSFGNAGEQYF. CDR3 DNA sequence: TGTGCCAGCAGTTTCGGTAATGCCGGCGAGCAGTACTTC.

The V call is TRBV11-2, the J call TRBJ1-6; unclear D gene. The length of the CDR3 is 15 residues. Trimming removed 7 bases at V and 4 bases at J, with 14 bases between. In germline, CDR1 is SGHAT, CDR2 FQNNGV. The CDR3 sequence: CASTDRAGYNSPLHF. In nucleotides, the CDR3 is TGTGCCAGCACCGACCGGGCGGGGTATAATTCACCCCTCCACTTT.

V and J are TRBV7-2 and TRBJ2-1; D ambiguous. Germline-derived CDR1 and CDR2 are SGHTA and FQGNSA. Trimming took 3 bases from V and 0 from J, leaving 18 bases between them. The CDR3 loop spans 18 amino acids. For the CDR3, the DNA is TGTGCCAGCAGCTTCCCAAAATTCGGACGAAGCTCCTACAATGAGCAGTTCTTC. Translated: CASSFPKFGRSSYNEQFF. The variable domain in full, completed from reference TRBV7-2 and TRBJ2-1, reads GAGVSQSPSNKVTEKGKDVELRCDPISGHTALYWYRQSLGQGLEFLIYFQGNSAPDKSGLPSDRFSAERTGGSVSTLTIQRTQQEDSAVYLCASSFPKFGRSSYNEQFFGPGTRLTVL.

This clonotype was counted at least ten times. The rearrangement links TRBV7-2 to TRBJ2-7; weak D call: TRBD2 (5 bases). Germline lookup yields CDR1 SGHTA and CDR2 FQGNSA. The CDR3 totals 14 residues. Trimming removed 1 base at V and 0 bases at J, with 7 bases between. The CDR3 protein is CASSLGGGSYEQYF. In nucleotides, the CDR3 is TGTGCCAGCAGCTTAGGTGGAGGCTCCTACGAGCAGTACTTC. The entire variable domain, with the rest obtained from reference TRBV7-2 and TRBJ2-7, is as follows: GAGVSQSPSNKVTEKGKDVELRCDPISGHTALYWYRQSLGQGLEFLIYFQGNSAPDKSGLPSDRFSAERTGGSVSTLTIQRTQQEDSAVYLCASSLGGGSYEQYFGPGTRLTVT.

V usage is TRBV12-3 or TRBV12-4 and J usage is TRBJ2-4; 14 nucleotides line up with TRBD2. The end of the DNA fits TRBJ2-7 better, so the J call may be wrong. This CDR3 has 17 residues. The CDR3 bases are TGTGCCAGCAGTTTGGTCGGACTAGCGGGAGGCCGCTACGAGCAGTACTTC. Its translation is CASSLVGLAGGRYEQYF.

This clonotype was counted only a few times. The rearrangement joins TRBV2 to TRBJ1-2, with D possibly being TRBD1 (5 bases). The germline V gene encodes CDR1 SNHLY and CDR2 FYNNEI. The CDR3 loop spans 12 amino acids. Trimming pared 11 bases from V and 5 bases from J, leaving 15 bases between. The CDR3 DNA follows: TGTGCCGGAAAACCCGGGGGATATGGCTACACCTTC. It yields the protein CAGKPGGYGYTF. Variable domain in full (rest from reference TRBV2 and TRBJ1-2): EPEVTQTPSHQVTQMGQEVILRCVPISNHLYFYWYRQILGQKVEFLVSFYNNEISEKSEIFDDQFSVERPDGSNFTLKIRSTKLEDSAMYFCAGKPGGYGYTFGSGTRLTVV.

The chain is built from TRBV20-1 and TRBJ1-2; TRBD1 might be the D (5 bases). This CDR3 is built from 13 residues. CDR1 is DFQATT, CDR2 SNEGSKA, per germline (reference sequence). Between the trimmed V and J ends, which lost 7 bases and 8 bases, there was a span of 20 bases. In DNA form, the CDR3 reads TGCAGTGGCGTAGGACAAGGCGCGGAAGGCTACACCTTC. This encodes CSGVGQGAEGYTF.

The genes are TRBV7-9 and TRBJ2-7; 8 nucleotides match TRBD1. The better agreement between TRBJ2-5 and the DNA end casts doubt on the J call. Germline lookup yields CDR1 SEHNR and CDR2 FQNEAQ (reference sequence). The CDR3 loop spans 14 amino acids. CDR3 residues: CASSLARGRETQYF. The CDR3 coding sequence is TGTGCCAGCAGCTTAGCCAGGGGGCGGGAGACCCAGTACTTC.

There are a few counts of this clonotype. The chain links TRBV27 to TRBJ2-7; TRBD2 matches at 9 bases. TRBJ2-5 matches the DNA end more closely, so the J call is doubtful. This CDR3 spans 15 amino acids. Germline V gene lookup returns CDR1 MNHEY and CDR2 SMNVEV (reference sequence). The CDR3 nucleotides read TGTGCCAGCGGCTTAGCGGGAGCGCGGTTGGAGACCCAGTACTTC. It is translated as CASGLAGARLETQYF.